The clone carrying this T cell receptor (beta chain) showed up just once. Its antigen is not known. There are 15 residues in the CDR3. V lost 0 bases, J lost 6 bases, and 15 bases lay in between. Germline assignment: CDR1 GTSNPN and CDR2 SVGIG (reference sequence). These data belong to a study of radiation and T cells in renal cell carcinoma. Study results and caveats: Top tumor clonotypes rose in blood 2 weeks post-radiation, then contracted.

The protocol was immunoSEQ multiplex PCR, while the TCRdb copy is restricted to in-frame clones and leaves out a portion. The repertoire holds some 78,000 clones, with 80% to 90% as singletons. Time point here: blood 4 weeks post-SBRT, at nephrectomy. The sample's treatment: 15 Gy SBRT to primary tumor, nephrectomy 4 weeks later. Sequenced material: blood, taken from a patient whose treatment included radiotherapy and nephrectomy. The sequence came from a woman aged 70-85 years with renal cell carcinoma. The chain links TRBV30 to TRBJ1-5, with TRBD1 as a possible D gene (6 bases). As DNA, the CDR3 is TGTGCCTGGAGTGTATTCCGGGGGCCAGGTCAGCCCCAGCATTTT. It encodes CAWSVFRGPGQPQHF.